The 22 T cell receptor beta chains below were found in one sample sequenced in a study of brain T cells in children with intractable seizures. The table came from immunoSEQ multiplex PCR; TCRdb's copy has only in-frame clones and leaves some out. The sample contains just under 65,000 clones, 95% to 97% of which appear only once. The sample was peripheral blood, taken at surgery. Receptors were obtained from a boy under two years old with focal cortical dysplasia and intractable seizures.

This chain uses TRBV28 with TRBJ2-1; 8 bases agree with TRBD1. The CDR3 has 14 amino acids. Unmatched junction bases numbered 0, after V lost 0 bases and J lost 5 bases. From germline, CDR1 is MDHEN and CDR2 SYDVKM. The CDR3: CASSLWTGDNEQFF. In nucleotides, the CDR3 is TGTGCCAGCAGTTTATGGACAGGGGACAATGAGCAGTTCTTC.

This clone was seen only once. This chain uses TRBV4-1 with TRBJ1-2, with 10 bases fitting TRBD1. Germline V gene sequence: CDR1 MGHRA, CDR2 YSYEKL. The CDR3 extends over 13 amino acids. Trimming cost V 4 bases and J 7 bases; bases outside gene matches: 3. The CDR3 reads CASSPRDRGGYTF. The CDR3 coding sequence is TGCGCCAGCAGCCCGCGGGACAGGGGTGGCTACACCTTC.

The genes are TRBV29-1 and TRBJ2-6, with 9 positions matching TRBD1. CDR3 length equals 17 residues. Trimming removed 3 bases from V and 1 base from J; junction bases left unmatched: 7. Germline CDR1 reads SQVTM; CDR2 reads ANQGSEA. CDR3 coding DNA: TGCAGCGTTGATACTGGACAGGGGATTTCTGGGGCCAACGTCCTGACTTTC. Residues: CSVDTGQGISGANVLTF.

CDR3 region: CATSIRQEENTEAFF. In nucleotides, the CDR3 is TGTGCCACCAGTATCCGACAGGAGGAGAACACTGAAGCTTTCTTT. The chain combines TRBV24-1 with TRBJ1-1, with D maybe TRBD1 (6 bases). Between the trimmed V and J ends, which lost 6 bases and 1 base, there was a span of 14 bases. The CDR3 has 15 amino acids. Germline V gene sequence: CDR1 KGHDR, CDR2 SFDVKD.

This chain connects TRBV20-1 to TRBJ2-7; 9 bases match TRBD1. Per the germline V gene, CDR1 is DFQATT and CDR2 is SNEGSKA (reference sequence). The junction had 12 bases not matched to a gene; V was cut back by 3 bases and J by 6 bases. The CDR3 loop spans 15 amino acids. DNA for the CDR3: TGCAGTGCTAGTCGCATACAGGGGGCTGTTGGCGAGCAGTACTTC. Its translation: CSASRIQGAVGEQYF.

V usage is TRBV28 and J usage is TRBJ1-2; D unclear. Per germline, CDR1 MDHEN and CDR2 SYDVKM. The V and J ends lost 5 bases and 4 bases respectively, with 23 bases between them. The CDR3 consists of 17 residues. In DNA, the CDR3 is TGTGCCAGCAGTCTAGGCCAGACACATCCTCTAATCTATGGCTACACCTTC. It is translated as CASSLGQTHPLIYGYTF.

The rearrangement joins TRBV6-2 or TRBV6-3 to TRBJ2-4; D is possibly TRBD2 (6 bases). CDR1 is MNHEY and CDR2 is SVGEGT in the germline V gene. The CDR3 spans 13 residues. V was shortened by 3 bases and J by 7 bases, with 10 bases between the two germline ends. The CDR3 region is CASSYAGRNIQYF. DNA for the CDR3: TGTGCCAGCAGTTATGCGGGAAGGAACATTCAGTACTTC.

The CDR3 nucleotides read TGTGCCAGCAGCTTAACGGGGGGCTACGAGCAGTACTTC. It specifies CASSLTGGYEQYF. This rearrangement joins TRBV11-2 to TRBJ2-7; 7 positions match TRBD2. Trimming took 2 bases from V and 3 from J; bases not matched to a gene: 1. This CDR3 has 13 amino acids. Germline CDR1 and CDR2: SGHAT and FQNNGV.

The chain carries TRBV6-5 and TRBJ2-2, with 12 bases fitting TRBD2. This CDR3 spans 15 amino acids. Germline CDR1 and CDR2: MNHEY and SVGAGI. V lost 10 bases to trimming and J lost 6 bases; unmatched junction nucleotides: 9. Here the CDR3 reads CATRSASGRAGELFF. The CDR3 DNA follows: TGTGCCACCCGATCCGCTAGCGGGAGGGCCGGGGAGCTGTTTTTT.

The V and J genes are TRBV7-6 and TRBJ2-7; D not resolved. This CDR3 comprises 11 residues. Germline V lookup: CDR1 SGHVS, CDR2 FNYEAQ. V lost 4 bases and J lost 3, with 4 bases in between. The DNA for the CDR3 is TGTGCCAGCAGCTCGCACTACGAGCAGTACTTC. This encodes CASSSHYEQYF.

V is TRBV12-3 or TRBV12-4 and J is TRBJ1-2, with 8 bases matching TRBD1. With V trimmed by 5 bases and J by 4 bases, 0 bases remained unmatched. The CDR3 spans 12 residues. CDR3 protein: CASSTGGYGYTF. The CDR3 nucleotides read TGTGCCAGCAGTACAGGGGGCTATGGCTACACCTTC.

The rearrangement links TRBV4-3 to TRBJ2-1, with D unclear. Trimming left V 1 base short and J 10 bases short, with 17 bases between. The germline CDR1 and CDR2 sequences are LGHNA and YSLEER. The CDR3 is 15 amino acids. CDR3 nucleotide sequence: TGCGCCAGCAGCCAAGTATTTCGAGCGCGACTCGAGCAGTTCTTC. The encoded protein is CASSQVFRARLEQFF.

The chain links TRBV27 to TRBJ1-3; D unresolved. This CDR3 has 15 amino acids. Germline CDR1 MNHEY, CDR2 SMNVEV (reference sequence). Trimming removed 5 bases at V and 4 bases at J, with 15 bases between. Here the CDR3 DNA reads TGTGCCAGCAGTCCCAACACCGCGTCCGGAAACACCATATATTTT. Translated: CASSPNTASGNTIYF.

This sequence joins TRBV24-1 and TRBJ2-3; 10 positions agree with TRBD1. The J segment lost 2 bases and the V segment lost 3 bases, leaving 4 bases of the junction unmatched. The CDR3 covers 16 residues. CDR1 is KGHDR, CDR2 SFDVKD, per germline. The CDR3 region has the DNA TGTGCCACCAGTGATCCGGGACAGGGGTCCACAGATACGCAGTATTTT. Encoded protein: CATSDPGQGSTDTQYF.

The chain is built from TRBV10-3 and TRBJ1-4; D is possibly TRBD1 (6 bases). The V gene lost 4 bases and the J gene lost 3 bases, with 12 bases spanning the gap. CDR3 length equals 15 residues. Germline CDR1 ENHRY, CDR2 SYGVKD. The CDR3 sequence: CAISGTGMPNEKLFF. The CDR3 nucleotides are TGTGCCATCAGTGGAACAGGGATGCCTAATGAAAAACTGTTTTTT.

The rearrangement uses TRBV21-1 and TRBJ2-1; the table names TRBD2, a call not compared with the DNA. TRBV21-1 counts as a pseudogene. This CDR3 spans 15 amino acids. The CDR3 protein is CASSKAPAGGYEQFF. CDR3 nucleotides: TGTGCCAGCAGCAAAGCCCCGGCGGGAGGGTATGAGCAGTTCTTC.

This clone was seen only once. The rearrangement joins TRBV5-6 to TRBJ2-5; 7 positions match TRBD1. Germline V gene lookup returns CDR1 SGHDT and CDR2 YYEEEE. Trimming removed 1 base from V and 5 bases from J; junction bases left unmatched: 5. The CDR3 covers 14 residues. This chain's CDR3 is CASSLTTGLETQYF. The CDR3 nucleotides read TGTGCCAGCAGCTTGACGACAGGGTTGGAGACCCAGTACTTC.

CDR3 in DNA: TGTGCCAGCAGCCAAATCGGCAGTAATACTGAAGCTTTCTTT. Encoded protein: CASSQIGSNTEAFF. This chain links TRBV3-1 (or the pseudogene TRBV3-2) with TRBJ1-1, with D uncertain. Germline CDR1 reads LGHDT; CDR2 reads YNNKEL (reference sequence). The CDR3 loop spans 14 amino acids. Trimming removed 2 bases at V and 5 bases at J, with 12 bases between.

The chain links TRBV6-5 to TRBJ1-2, with 10 bases identical to TRBD1. V lost 7 bases, J lost 8 bases, and 7 bases stayed unmatched. CDR3 length: 13 amino acids. CDR1 and CDR2 from the germline V gene are MNHEY and SVGAGI. CDR3 sequence reads: CASILGQGSGYTF. The DNA for the CDR3 is TGTGCCAGCATCCTGGGACAGGGGAGCGGCTACACCTTC.

The chain recombines TRBV4-1 with TRBJ2-7; tentatively, D is TRBD1 or TRBD2 (5 bases each). CDR1 and CDR2 (germline): MGHRA, YSYEKL. The germline V and J ends were trimmed by 1 base and 3 bases, with 16 bases remaining between them. The CDR3 has 16 residues. CDR3 in DNA: TGCGCCAGCAGCCAAGTATGGACTCTGGGGGACTACGAGCAGTACTTC. Amino acid sequence: CASSQVWTLGDYEQYF.

With respect to this clone: This sample also contains other DNA sequences that code for the same CDR3. The rearrangement uses TRBV6-5 and TRBJ2-7; possibly TRBD1 or TRBD2 for D (5 bases each). CDR1 is MNHEY and CDR2 is SVGAGI in the germline V gene. The length of the CDR3 is 13 residues. Trimming pared 6 bases from V and 2 bases from J, leaving 11 bases between. DNA for the CDR3: TGTGCCAGCAGCAGGGACCGCACCTACGAGCAGTACTTC. Protein product: CASSRDRTYEQYF.

This chain joins TRBV4-2 and TRBJ2-7; D is perhaps TRBD2 (5 bases). The CDR3 length is 15 residues. The germline gives CDR1 LGHNA, CDR2 YNFKEQ. V lost 0 bases and J 2 bases, leaving 11 bases between the germline ends. DNA of the CDR3: TGTGCCAGCAGCCAAGAAAGCGGCGGCGCCTACGAGCAGTACTTC. Translating it yields CASSQESGGAYEQYF.